This TCR beta chain was identified during a study of blood T cell dynamics during melanoma immunotherapy. Only in-frame clones appear in the TCRdb table, and some are missing; sequencing was by immunoSEQ multiplex PCR. The sample records 25,000 to 30,000 clones, around 80% being singletons. The time point was: week 3, after first cycle of checkpoint inhibitor. Samples come from before therapy and from week 3 after the first blockade cycle. Response was assessed by RECIST 1.1 at 12 weeks, except a couple of rapid progressors. This receptor was identified in a human donor with melanoma. Sequencing was performed on blood, taken from a patient treated with checkpoint blockade.

CDR3 bases: TGTGCCAGCAGCAACGGACTAGCGGGGGGTAACCAAGAGACCCAGTACTTC. Translated: CASSNGLAGGNQETQYF. V and J are TRBV7-6 and TRBJ2-5; 14 nucleotides match TRBD2. The CDR3 runs to 17 residues. Germline V gives CDR1 SGHVS, CDR2 FNYEAQ. The V and J ends lost 5 bases and 0 bases, in that order; junction bases with no gene match: 5.